The 21 T cell receptor beta chains reported below all come from one sample, sequenced in a study of T cell responses to AZD1222 COVID-19 vaccine. Data came from immunoSEQ multiplex PCR; TCRdb stores just in-frame clones and leaves some out. The table lists nearly 200,000 clones, over 85% of them singletons. The source was peripheral blood, collected 28 days after the second AZD1222 dose. These TCRs come from an adult who received the AZD1222 COVID-19 vaccine.

The chain combines TRBV27 with TRBJ2-1; D not certain. This CDR3 has 14 residues. Trimming took off 1 base at V and 6 bases at J, with 10 bases between the two ends. The germline gives CDR1 MNHEY, CDR2 SMNVEV (reference sequence). The CDR3 is CASSLYSPPNEQFF. The CDR3 DNA reads TGTGCCAGCAGTTTATATTCCCCCCCCAATGAGCAGTTCTTC.

V and J are TRBV10-3 and TRBJ1-2; possible D gene TRBD1, 6 bases. In germline, CDR1 is ENHRY, CDR2 SYGVKD. Trimming removed 7 bases from V and 4 bases from J, with 22 bases in between. The CDR3 contains 16 residues. CDR3 region: CAITKSDSSGLYGYTF. The DNA for the CDR3 is TGTGCCATCACCAAATCGGACAGTTCCGGCCTCTATGGCTACACCTTC.

The chain couples TRBV5-1 to TRBJ1-2; D perhaps matches TRBD1 (6 bases). CDR3 length: 13 amino acids. V was clipped by 2 bases and J by 8 bases, with 13 bases between them. Per the germline V gene, CDR1 is SGHRS and CDR2 is YFSETQ. The CDR3 spells CASSFDTGNGYTF. The CDR3 DNA reads TGCGCCAGCAGCTTTGACACAGGGAACGGCTACACCTTC.

This clone was counted once. The genes are TRBV12-3 or TRBV12-4 and TRBJ2-3; D gene uncertain. Deletions cut 2 bases from V and 4 bases from J, with 4 bases between. This CDR3 has 12 amino acids. The CDR3 spells CASSLFPDTQYF. In DNA, the CDR3 is TGTGCCAGCAGTTTATTCCCAGATACGCAGTATTTT.

This chain connects TRBV7-9 to TRBJ1-3; 7 bases agree with TRBD1. There are 15 residues in the CDR3. After removal of 2 bases from V and 0 bases from J, the junction contained 1 base not matched to a gene. The germline gives CDR1 SEHNR, CDR2 FQNEAQ (reference sequence). CDR3 bases: TGTGCCAGCAGCTTACGACAGGGCTCTGGAAACACCATATATTTT. Amino acids: CASSLRQGSGNTIYF.

The chain uses TRBV30 and TRBJ2-2; no reliable D call. Germline V gene lookup returns CDR1 GTSNPN and CDR2 SVGIG (reference sequence). V shed 2 bases and J shed 8 bases, with 3 bases lying between them. CDR3 length: 10 amino acids. As DNA, the CDR3 is TGTGCCTGGAGTATTGGGGAGCTGTTTTTT. This gives the protein CAWSIGELFF.

V and J are TRBV9 and TRBJ1-2, with a possible D match to TRBD1 (6 bases). The CDR3 is made up of 15 amino acids. Germline V gene sequence: CDR1 SGDLS, CDR2 YYNGEE. The V end lost 2 bases, the J end lost 4 bases, and 15 bases lay between the germline ends. CDR3 amino acids: CASSVGEGDIYGYTF. The CDR3 DNA is TGTGCCAGCAGCGTTGGTGAGGGGGACATCTATGGCTACACCTTC. Looking up the rest from reference TRBV9 and TRBJ1-2 gives the full variable domain: DSGVTQTPKHLITATGQRVTLRCSPRSGDLSVYWYQQSLDQGLQFLIQYYNGEERAKGNILERFSAQQFPDLHSELNLSSLELGDSALYFCASSVGEGDIYGYTFGSGTRLTVV.

The J gene is TRBJ1-2, the V gene TRBV5-6, with D hard to call. Trimming pared 0 bases from V and 4 bases from J, leaving 10 bases between. The CDR3 totals 14 residues. Germline V gives CDR1 SGHDT, CDR2 YYEEEE. The CDR3, as DNA: TGTGCCAGCAGCTTGGAATATCGGGGCTATGGCTACACCTTC. Encoded protein: CASSLEYRGYGYTF.

The chain joins TRBV5-1 to TRBJ1-1; possible D gene TRBD1, 5 bases. The CDR3 totals 15 residues. Per germline, CDR1 SGHRS and CDR2 YFSETQ. The V gene lost 1 base and the J gene lost 2 bases, with 12 bases spanning the gap. CDR3 protein: CASSLLPGGNTEAFF. As DNA, the CDR3 is TGCGCCAGCAGCTTGTTGCCGGGGGGAAACACTGAAGCTTTCTTT.

The rearrangement uses TRBV4-1 and TRBJ2-3; 10 positions match TRBD1. There are 16 residues in the CDR3. In germline, CDR1 is MGHRA, CDR2 YSYEKL. The V gene end was trimmed by 0 bases and the J gene end by 7 bases; junction bases not matched to a gene: 7. CDR3 in amino acids: CASSQDPDRGGNTQYF. In DNA form, the CDR3 reads TGCGCCAGCAGCCAAGACCCGGACAGGGGGGGGAATACGCAGTATTTT.

The chain uses TRBV7-2 and TRBJ2-7; TRBD1 matches at 7 bases. Losses at the gene ends were 6 bases for V and 5 bases for J; bases not matched to a gene: 7. CDR1 is SGHTA, CDR2 FQGNSA, per germline. This CDR3 comprises 13 residues. CDR3 in amino acids: CASSPQGQNEQYF. Written as DNA, the CDR3 is TGTGCCAGCAGTCCACAGGGGCAGAACGAGCAGTACTTC. The complete variable domain, with remaining parts taken from reference TRBV7-2 and TRBJ2-7, reads GAGVSQSPSNKVTEKGKDVELRCDPISGHTALYWYRQSLGQGLEFLIYFQGNSAPDKSGLPSDRFSAERTGGSVSTLTIQRTQQEDSAVYLCASSPQGQNEQYFGPGTRLTVT.

This rearrangement joins TRBV9 to TRBJ1-6, with TRBD1 as a possible D gene (6 bases). The CDR3 runs to 15 residues. Looked up from germline, CDR1 is SGDLS and CDR2 is YYNGEE. V gave up 0 bases and J gave up 6 bases, with 10 bases separating them. The CDR3 protein is CASSVVGDINSPLHF. DNA of the CDR3: TGTGCCAGCAGCGTAGTGGGGGACATTAATTCACCCCTCCACTTT.

The chain combines TRBV5-1 with TRBJ2-7; TRBD1 matches 10 bases. CDR1 and CDR2 from the germline V gene are SGHRS and YFSETQ. V lost 4 bases to trimming and J lost 3 bases; unmatched junction nucleotides: 4. The CDR3 has 14 residues. The CDR3 coding sequence is TGCGCCAGCAGCGCCGGGACAGGGGTCTACGAGCAGTACTTC. Translating gives CASSAGTGVYEQYF.

DNA of the CDR3: TGTGCCAGCTCACGGGGCAGGGGTACGGTCACTGAAGCTTTCTTT. Its protein product is CASSRGRGTVTEAFF. The chain uses TRBV18 and TRBJ1-1; D is perhaps TRBD1 (6 bases). V was shortened by 4 bases and J by 4 bases, with 16 bases between the two germline ends. This CDR3 has 15 amino acids. Germline values: CDR1 KGHSH, CDR2 LQKENI.

This clone was counted a few times. The chain is built from TRBV6-2 or TRBV6-3 and TRBJ1-1, with 7 bases aligning to TRBD1. The CDR3 covers 17 residues. With 1 base clipped from V and 1 base from J, the junction kept 9 bases outside the gene matches. Germline V gene data show CDR1 as MNHEY and CDR2 as SVGEGT. For the CDR3, the DNA is TGTGCCAGCAGTTACTTCGTAGAGGGGGCCCAGAACACTGAAGCTTTCTTT. Protein sequence: CASSYFVEGAQNTEAFF.

This clone was detected once. The chain carries TRBV18 and TRBJ2-3, with D uncertain. Germline V gene data show CDR1 as KGHSH and CDR2 as LQKENI. V was shortened by 0 bases and J by 0 bases, with 7 bases between the two germline ends. CDR3 length: 15 amino acids. The chain's CDR3 is CASSPPYGSTDTQYF. For the CDR3, the DNA is TGTGCCAGCTCACCACCGTACGGGAGCACAGATACGCAGTATTTT.

Only one count was recorded for this clone. The chain joins TRBV27 to TRBJ1-6; perhaps TRBD1 as D (5 bases). The germline gives CDR1 MNHEY, CDR2 SMNVEV (reference sequence). This CDR3 is 14 amino acids long. V shed 3 bases and J shed 10 bases, with 13 bases lying between them. The CDR3 loop reads CASSLGRVQSPLHF. The CDR3 nucleotides read TGTGCCAGCAGTTTGGGCAGGGTACAATCACCCCTCCACTTT.

The J gene is TRBJ1-2, the V gene TRBV10-3, with D possibly being TRBD1 (5 bases). Germline CDR1 ENHRY, CDR2 SYGVKD. Trimming cost V 5 bases and J 6 bases, with 19 bases left between them. The CDR3 sequence is 15 residues long. This chain's CDR3 is CAISLVGVGVDGYTF. For the CDR3, the DNA is TGTGCCATCAGTTTAGTGGGGGTAGGCGTCGATGGCTACACCTTC.

The rearrangement links TRBV11-2 to TRBJ1-4; no clear D gene. Germline assignment: CDR1 SGHAT and CDR2 FQNNGV. V was cut by 3 bases and J by 8 bases, with 10 bases left in between. This CDR3 is 13 amino acids long. The CDR3 protein is CASSFQGKEKLFF. CDR3 bases: TGTGCCAGCAGCTTTCAAGGGAAGGAAAAACTGTTTTTT.

The chain links TRBV7-9 to TRBJ1-3; D ambiguous. This CDR3 has 11 residues. Trimming removed 7 bases at V and 4 bases at J, with 5 bases between. Germline V gene lookup returns CDR1 SEHNR and CDR2 FQNEAQ (reference sequence). The CDR3 is CASMPGNTIYF. The CDR3 DNA is TGTGCCAGCATGCCCGGAAACACCATATATTTT.

V and J are TRBV20-1 and TRBJ1-1; D not certain. From germline, CDR1 is DFQATT and CDR2 SNEGSKA (reference sequence). V lost 4 bases, J lost 1 base, and 4 bases lay in between. The CDR3 is 11 amino acids. The CDR3 nucleotides read TGCAGTGCTACGGAGAACACTGAAGCTTTCTTT. Translating gives CSATENTEAFF.